The 9 T cell receptor beta chains below were found in one sample sequenced in a study of blood T cell repertoires in COVID-19. The repertoire was sequenced with immunoSEQ multiplex PCR; TCRdb's copy has only in-frame clones and lacks some. The sample yields about 210,000 clones, around 80% seen once. Specimen: peripheral blood. Receptors originate from a woman aged 40 to 55 with acute or convalescent COVID-19.

The CDR3 protein is CASSQLGTSGRRGTDTQYF. Written as DNA, the CDR3 is TGTGCCAGCAGCCAACTGGGAACTAGCGGGAGACGGGGCACAGATACGCAGTATTTT. The chain is built from TRBV3-1 (or the pseudogene TRBV3-2) and TRBJ2-3; 11 bases map to TRBD2. This CDR3 region has 19 residues. Germline assignment: CDR1 LGHDT and CDR2 YNNKEL (reference sequence). Trimming removed 2 bases from V and 1 base from J; junction bases left unmatched: 11.

The sample holds a few counts of this clone. This chain links TRBV19 with TRBJ2-1; possible D gene TRBD1, 6 bases. The CDR3 is 14 amino acids. Trimming cost V 5 bases and J 7 bases, with 15 bases left between them. CDR1 and CDR2 from the germline V gene are LNHDA and SQIVND (reference sequence). The CDR3 is CASSPFTGSNEQFF. The CDR3 DNA reads as TGTGCCAGTAGTCCTTTCACAGGGTCAAATGAGCAGTTCTTC. The complete variable domain, with remaining parts taken from reference TRBV19 and TRBJ2-1, reads DGGITQSPKYLFRKEGQNVTLSCEQNLNHDAMYWYRQDPGQGLRLIYYSQIVNDFQKGDIAEGYSVSREKKESFPLTVTSAQKNPTAFYLCASSPFTGSNEQFFGPGTRLTVL.

The V gene is TRBV27, the J gene TRBJ2-3; 10 bases match TRBD2. The germline V gene encodes CDR1 MNHEY and CDR2 SMNVEV (reference sequence). The CDR3 extends over 17 amino acids. Trimming removed 2 bases from V and 1 base from J; junction bases left unmatched: 6. In DNA form, the CDR3 reads TGTGCCAGCAGTTTAAGCCTAGCGGGAGCACGCACAGATACGCAGTATTTT. Protein product: CASSLSLAGARTDTQYF.

The rearrangement links TRBV5-8 to TRBJ2-3; 13 bases are shared with TRBD2. The germline V gene has CDR1 SGHTS and CDR2 YDEGEE. Trimming removed 4 bases from V and 6 bases from J; junction bases left unmatched: 8. The CDR3 runs to 16 residues. For the CDR3, the DNA is TGTGCCAGCAGCCTTCGGACTAGCGGGGGTTTGGATACGCAGTATTTT. Amino acid sequence: CASSLRTSGGLDTQYF.

The J gene is TRBJ2-7, the V gene TRBV2, with TRBD1 matching over 8 bases. The ends lost 6 bases at V and 0 bases at J; junction bases unmatched: 7. This CDR3 region has 15 residues. CDR1 is SNHLY and CDR2 is FYNNEI in the germline V gene. CDR3 DNA: TGTGCCAGCAGGGCTGGACAGGGATTCTCCTACGAGCAGTACTTC. Translated: CASRAGQGFSYEQYF.

The chain employs TRBV2 and TRBJ2-7; D is perhaps TRBD1 (5 bases). CDR3 length equals 15 residues. With 6 bases removed from V and 2 bases from J, the gap between germline ends came to 17 bases. Looked up from germline, CDR1 is SNHLY and CDR2 is FYNNEI. The CDR3 DNA follows: TGTGCCAGCAGGCAGGGATCGCACACCACCTACGAGCAGTACTTC. This encodes CASRQGSHTTYEQYF.

CDR3 nucleotide sequence: TGTGCCAGCAGGGTAACTACAAGCTCCTACGAGCAGTACTTC. It is translated as CASRVTTSSYEQYF. V is TRBV11-2 and J is TRBJ2-7, with D unclear. The CDR3 has 14 amino acids. CDR1 SGHAT and CDR2 FQNNGV come from the germline V gene. Deletions cut 6 bases from V and 0 bases from J, with 12 bases between.

The chain recombines TRBV30 with TRBJ1-3, with a tentative D call TRBD1 (5 bases). CDR3 length: 14 amino acids. V was shortened by 1 base and J by 5 bases, with 12 bases between the two germline ends. CDR1 and CDR2 (germline): GTSNPN, SVGIG (reference sequence). The CDR3 protein is CAWSGGDQRNTIYF. The CDR3 DNA reads as TGTGCCTGGAGTGGGGGGGACCAGAGAAACACCATATATTTT.

The rearrangement links TRBV6-5 to TRBJ2-1, with a weak D call TRBD2 (5 bases). The V gene's germline CDR1 is MNHEY and CDR2 SVGAGI. V lost 6 bases and J 5 bases, leaving 11 bases between the germline ends. There are 13 residues in the CDR3. CDR3 nucleotides: TGTGCCAGCAGATTTGCGGGCGACAATGAGCAGTTCTTC. As protein: CASRFAGDNEQFF.